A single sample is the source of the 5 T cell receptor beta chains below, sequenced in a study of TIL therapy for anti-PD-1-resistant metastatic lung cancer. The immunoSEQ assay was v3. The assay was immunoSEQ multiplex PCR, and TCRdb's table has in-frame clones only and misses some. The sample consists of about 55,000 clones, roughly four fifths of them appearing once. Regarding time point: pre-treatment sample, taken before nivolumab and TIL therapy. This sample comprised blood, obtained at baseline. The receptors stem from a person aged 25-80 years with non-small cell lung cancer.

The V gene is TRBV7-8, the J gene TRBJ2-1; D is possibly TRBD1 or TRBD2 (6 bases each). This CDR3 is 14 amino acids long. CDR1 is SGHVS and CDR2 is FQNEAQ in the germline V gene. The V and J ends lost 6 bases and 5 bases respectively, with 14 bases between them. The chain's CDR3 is CASREGGPNNEQFF. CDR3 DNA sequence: TGTGCCAGCAGGGAAGGGGGGCCCAACAATGAGCAGTTCTTC.

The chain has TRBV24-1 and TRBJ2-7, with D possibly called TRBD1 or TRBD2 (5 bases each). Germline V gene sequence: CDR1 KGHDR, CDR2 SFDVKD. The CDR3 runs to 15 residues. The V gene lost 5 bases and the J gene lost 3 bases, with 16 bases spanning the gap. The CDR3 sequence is CATSGSGQHFYEQYF. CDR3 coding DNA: TGTGCCACCAGTGGGTCGGGGCAGCATTTCTACGAGCAGTACTTC.

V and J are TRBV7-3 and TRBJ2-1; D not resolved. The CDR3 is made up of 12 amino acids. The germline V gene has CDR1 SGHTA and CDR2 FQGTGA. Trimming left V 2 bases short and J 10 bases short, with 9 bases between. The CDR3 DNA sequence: TGTGCCAGCAGCTTAGGGCGTCAAGAGCAGTTCTTC. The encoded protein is CASSLGRQEQFF.

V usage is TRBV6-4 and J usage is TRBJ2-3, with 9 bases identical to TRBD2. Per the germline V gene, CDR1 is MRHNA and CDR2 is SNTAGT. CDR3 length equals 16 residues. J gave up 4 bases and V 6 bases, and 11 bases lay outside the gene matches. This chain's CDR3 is CASSPLAGGASDTQYF. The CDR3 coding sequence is TGTGCCAGCAGCCCACTGGCGGGGGGGGCTTCAGATACGCAGTATTTT.

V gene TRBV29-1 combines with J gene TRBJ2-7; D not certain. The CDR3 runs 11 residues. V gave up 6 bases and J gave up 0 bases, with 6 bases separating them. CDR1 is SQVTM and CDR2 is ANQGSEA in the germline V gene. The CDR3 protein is CSVRNSYEQYF. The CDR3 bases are TGCAGCGTCAGAAACTCCTACGAGCAGTACTTC.